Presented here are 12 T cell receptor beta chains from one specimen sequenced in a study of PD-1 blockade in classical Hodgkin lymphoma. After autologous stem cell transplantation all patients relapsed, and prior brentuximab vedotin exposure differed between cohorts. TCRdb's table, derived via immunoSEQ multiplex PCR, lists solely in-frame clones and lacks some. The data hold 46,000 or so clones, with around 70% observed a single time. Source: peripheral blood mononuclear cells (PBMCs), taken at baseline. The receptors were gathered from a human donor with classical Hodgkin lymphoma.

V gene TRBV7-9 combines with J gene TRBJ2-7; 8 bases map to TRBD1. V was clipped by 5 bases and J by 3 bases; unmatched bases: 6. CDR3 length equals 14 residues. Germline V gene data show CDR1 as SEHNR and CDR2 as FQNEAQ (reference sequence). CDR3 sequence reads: CASSLEDRDYEQYF. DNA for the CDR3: TGTGCCAGCAGCCTAGAGGACAGGGACTACGAGCAGTACTTC.

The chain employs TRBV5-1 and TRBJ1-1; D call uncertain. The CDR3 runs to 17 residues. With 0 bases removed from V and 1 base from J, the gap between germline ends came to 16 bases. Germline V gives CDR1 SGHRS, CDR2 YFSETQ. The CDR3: CASSLVTPGGPNTEAFF. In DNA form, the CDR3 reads TGCGCCAGCAGCTTGGTGACCCCCGGAGGACCGAACACTGAAGCTTTCTTT.

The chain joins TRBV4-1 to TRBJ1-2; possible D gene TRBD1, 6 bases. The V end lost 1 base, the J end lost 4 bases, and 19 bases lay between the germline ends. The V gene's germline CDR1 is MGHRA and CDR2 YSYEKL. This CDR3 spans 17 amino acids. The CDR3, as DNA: TGCGCCAGCAGCCAAGCAACGGGGGCGAGAATTTCCTATGGCTACACCTTC. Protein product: CASSQATGARISYGYTF.

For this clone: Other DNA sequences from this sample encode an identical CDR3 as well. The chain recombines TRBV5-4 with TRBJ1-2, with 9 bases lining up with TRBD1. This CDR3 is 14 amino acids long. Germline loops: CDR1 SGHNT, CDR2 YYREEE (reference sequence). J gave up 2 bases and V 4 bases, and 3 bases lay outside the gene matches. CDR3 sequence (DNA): TGTGCCAGCAGCGTGGACAGGGGAAACTATGGCTACACCTTC. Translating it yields CASSVDRGNYGYTF.

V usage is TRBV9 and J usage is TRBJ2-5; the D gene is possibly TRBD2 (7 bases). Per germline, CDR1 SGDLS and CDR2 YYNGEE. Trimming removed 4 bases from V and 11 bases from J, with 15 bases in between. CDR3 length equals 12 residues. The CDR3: CASSLRGGEQYF. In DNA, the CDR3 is TGTGCCAGCAGCCTCCGAGGGGGGGAGCAGTACTTC.

CDR3 sequence (DNA): TGCGCCAGCGTAGCAGGGTGGGGGGCCAACGTCCTGACTTTC. It codes for CASVAGWGANVLTF. The chain combines TRBV4-1 with TRBJ2-6, with D maybe TRBD1 (5 bases). Per the germline V gene, CDR1 is MGHRA and CDR2 is YSYEKL. The V end was cut by 8 bases, the J end by 4 bases, with 12 bases between. The CDR3 sequence is 14 residues long.

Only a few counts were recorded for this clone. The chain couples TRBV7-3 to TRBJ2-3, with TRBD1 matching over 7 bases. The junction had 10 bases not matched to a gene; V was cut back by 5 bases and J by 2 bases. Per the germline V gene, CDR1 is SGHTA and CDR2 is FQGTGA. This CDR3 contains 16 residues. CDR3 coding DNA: TGTGCCAGCAGCCCTGGGCCGGGACAGCACACAGATACGCAGTATTTT. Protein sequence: CASSPGPGQHTDTQYF.

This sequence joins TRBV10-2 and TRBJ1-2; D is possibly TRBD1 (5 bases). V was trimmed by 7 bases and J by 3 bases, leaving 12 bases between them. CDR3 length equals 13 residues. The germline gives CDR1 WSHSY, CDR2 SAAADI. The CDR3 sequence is CASTLGGDYGYTF. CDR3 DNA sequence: TGCGCCAGCACCCTTGGGGGAGACTATGGCTACACCTTC.

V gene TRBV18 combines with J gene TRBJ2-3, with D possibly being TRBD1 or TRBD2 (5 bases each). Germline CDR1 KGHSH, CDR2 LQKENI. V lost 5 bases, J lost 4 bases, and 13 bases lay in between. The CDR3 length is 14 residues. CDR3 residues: CASSNSEGSDTQYF. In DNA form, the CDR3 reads TGTGCCAGCTCAAACAGCGAGGGGTCAGATACGCAGTATTTT.

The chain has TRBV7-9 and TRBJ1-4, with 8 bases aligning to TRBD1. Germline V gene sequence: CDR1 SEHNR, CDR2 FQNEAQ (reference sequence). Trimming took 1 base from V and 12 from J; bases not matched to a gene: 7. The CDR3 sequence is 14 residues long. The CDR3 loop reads CASSLGGQASELFF. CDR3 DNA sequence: TGTGCCAGCAGCTTAGGGGGACAGGCCTCAGAACTGTTTTTT. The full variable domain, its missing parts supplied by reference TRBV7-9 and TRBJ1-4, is DTGVSQNPRHKITKRGQNVTFRCDPISEHNRLYWYRQTLGQGPEFLTYFQNEAQLEKSRLLSDRFSAERPKGSFSTLEIQRTEQGDSAMYLCASSLGGQASELFFGSGTQLSVL.

CDR3 sequence (DNA): TGCGCCAGCAGCCAAGTAAGGGAGACCCAGTACTTC. Its translation: CASSQVRETQYF. This chain joins TRBV4-1 and TRBJ2-5; D uncertain. Germline CDR1 reads MGHRA; CDR2 reads YSYEKL. The CDR3 spans 12 residues. The V end was cut by 1 base, the J end by 5 bases, with 5 bases between.

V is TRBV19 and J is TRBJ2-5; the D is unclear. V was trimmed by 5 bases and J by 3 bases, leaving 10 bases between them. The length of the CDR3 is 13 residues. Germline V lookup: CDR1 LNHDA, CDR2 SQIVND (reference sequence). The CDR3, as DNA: TGTGCCAGTAGTCGCTCAACAGAAGAGACCCAGTACTTC. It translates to CASSRSTEETQYF.